Listed below are T cell receptor beta chains from one sample, sequenced in a study of vaccination effects on CD4 cells after COVID-19. Antigens of these TCRs are unknown. This table comes from immunoSEQ multiplex PCR, and its TCRdb copy is limited to in-frame clones, with some not included. The data contain roughly 24,000 clones, approximately 77% of them singletons. The source was CD4+ T cells from PBMCs cultured with HCoV-NL63 spike peptides, collected after COVID-19 vaccination. These receptors all stem from a human donor who received a COVID-19 vaccine. The CDR3 runs from the conserved cysteine through the conserved F or W. A D gene is named only where the DNA matches it firmly. Clone sizes are given selectively: once, few, many, or a class where the clone is expanded.

j_gene	d_gene	abundance	v_gene	CDR3nt	CDR3aa
TRBJ1-1	NA	few	TRBV18	TGTGCCAGCTCAACACAGGGGAACACTGAAGCTTTCTTT	CASSTQGNTEAFF
TRBJ2-5	TRBD2	NA	TRBV5-1	TGCGCCAGCAGCTTGGGGGGGGGAACCTCCCAAGAGACCCAGTACTTC	CASSLGGGTSQETQYF
TRBJ2-7	NA	few	TRBV27	TGTGCCAGCAGTTTAGTTCTGGCGGCCCTAGCCGAGCAGTACTTC	CASSLVLAALAEQYF
TRBJ2-1	TRBD1	few	TRBV25-1	TGTGCCAGCAGGGAGCAAGGGGGCCCCAATGAGCAGTTCTTC	CASREQGGPNEQFF
TRBJ2-3	NA	NA	TRBV6-5	TGTGCCAGCAGCGCCACAGGGATTGGGCCAGATACGCAGTATTTT	CASSATGIGPDTQYF
TRBJ1-1	TRBD1	NA	TRBV5-5	TGTGCCAGCAGCTGGGGGACAGGGCCAAACACTGAAGCTTTCTTT	CASSWGTGPNTEAFF
TRBJ1-5	TRBD1	NA	TRBV10-3	TGTGCCTCGGCAGGGCGGGACAGGGATCAGCCCCAGCATTTT	CASAGRDRDQPQHF
TRBJ2-7	TRBD1	NA	TRBV29-1	TGCAGCGTTTCTGGACAGGGGCGCTACGAGCAGTACTTC	CSVSGQGRYEQYF
TRBJ2-1	NA	NA	TRBV9	TGTGCCAGCAGCGTTACTTTCGATGAGCAGTTCTTC	CASSVTFDEQFF
TRBJ1-2	TRBD1	NA	TRBV12-3/TRBV12-4	TGTGCCAGCAGTGGGTGGACAGGGCTTGGCTACACCTTC	CASSGWTGLGYTF
TRBJ1-1	NA	NA	TRBV4-1	TGCGCCAGCAGCCAAGACCCACAGGGGAACACTGAAGCTTTCTTT	CASSQDPQGNTEAFF
TRBJ2-1	NA	NA	TRBV5-3	TGTGCCAGAAGCTTGGTCGGAGACCACAATGAGCAGTTCTTC	CARSLVGDHNEQFF
TRBJ2-7	TRBD2	few	TRBV6-1	TGTGCCAGCAGTGTGCCTAGCGGGAGGATAGGTAACGAGCAGTACTTC	CASSVPSGRIGNEQYF
TRBJ2-1	TRBD2	NA	TRBV5-4	TGTGCCAGCACTCTCGGGGGGACTAGCGGGAGTAGCGAGCAGTTCTTC	CASTLGGTSGSSEQFF
TRBJ2-3	TRBD2	few	TRBV3-1/TRBV3-2	TGTGCCAGCAGCCAAGATCGGGGACTAGCGGGGATCACAGATACGCAGTATTTT	CASSQDRGLAGITDTQYF
TRBJ2-1	TRBD1	NA	TRBV6-5	TGTGCCAGCAGTTCACCGGGACAGGGGGCGTTCGAGCAGTTCTTC	CASSSPGQGAFEQFF
TRBJ2-3	NA	NA	TRBV6-2/TRBV6-3	TGTGCCAGCAGTTTTCTGGCGGAGCTACACACAGATACGCAGTATTTT	CASSFLAELHTDTQYF
TRBJ2-7	NA	NA	TRBV6-5	TGTGCCAGCAGTTACGAATACGAGCAGTACTTC	CASSYEYEQYF
TRBJ2-3	TRBD2	NA	TRBV6-5	TGTGCCAGTAGGGACTATAGGACAGATACGCAGTATTTT	CASRDYRTDTQYF
TRBJ1-2	NA	few	TRBV5-1	TGCGCCAGCAGCGACGACGGATCTTATGGCTACACCTTC	CASSDDGSYGYTF
TRBJ2-3	TRBD1	NA	TRBV5-1	TGCGCCAGCAGCTATGGGACAGCAAGCACAGATACGCAGTATTTT	CASSYGTASTDTQYF
TRBJ2-3	NA	few	TRBV5-4	TGTGCCAGCAGCACCGGACAGCCCACAGATACGCAGTATTTT	CASSTGQPTDTQYF
TRBJ2-7	NA	once	TRBV5-1	TGCGCCAGCAGCTTGGTAACCCTAGGCTCCTACGAGCAGTACTTC	CASSLVTLGSYEQYF
TRBJ2-3	TRBD2	NA	TRBV9	TGTGCCAGCAGCGTTTGGGGGGGGGAGACAGATACGCAGTATTTT	CASSVWGGETDTQYF
TRBJ1-1	NA	NA	TRBV18	TGTGCCAGCTCACCACGTAACGGATTGAACACTGAAGCTTTCTTT	CASSPRNGLNTEAFF
TRBJ1-5	NA	NA	TRBV6-5	TGTGCCAGCAGTTACGGGATGAACGGGTATCAGCCCCAGCATTTT	CASSYGMNGYQPQHF
TRBJ2-2	TRBD1	NA	TRBV30	TGTGCCTGGAGGAGGAGCGGACAGGGGGACACCGGGGAGCTGTTTTTT	CAWRRSGQGDTGELFF
TRBJ1-1	TRBD1	NA	TRBV6-5	TGTGCCAGCAACCAGGGGGGTGGTACTGAAGCTTTCTTT	CASNQGGGTEAFF